This TCR beta chain was captured in a study of T-cell memory formation after mild COVID-19. Study-wide context: The two donors had largely donor-specific TCR clusters.

Notes on the study in general: Detection of some responders pre-infection suggested pre-existing cross-reactive memory T cells participated. Chiefly within CM and EM were the contracting CD4+ clones; CD8+ ones were within EMRA.

On this clonotype itself: Its antigen remains unidentified.

The ends were cut back, 3 bases at V and 1 base at J, with 14 bases in the middle. CDR3 length equals 16 residues. The 5'RACE method, run with constant-segment primers, produced TCR alpha and TCR beta cDNA libraries (carrying sample barcodes and UMIs). TCRdb re-analysed the 5' RACE reads in MiXCR, keeping a single row per CDR3 protein. Here the sample spans approximately 100,000 distinct CDR3 sequences, about 15% being singletons. Sequenced: PBMCs or a T cell subset sorted from them (not recorded which). This clonotype originated in an adult woman who had mild COVID-19 (a few samples of this study predate the infection). Cell type and time point are not known. This chain uses TRBV12-3 or TRBV12-4 with TRBJ2-3; D is unresolved. CDR3 nucleotide sequence: TGTGCCAGCAGTTTCCTTCGTTGGGCCGGCACAGATACGCAGTATTTT. Translation: CASSFLRWAGTDTQYF.